This T cell receptor beta chain was obtained from a study of blood T cell repertoires in COVID-19. Looking at the study overall: Samples came from the United States, Italy and Spain, spanning acute and convalescent COVID-19. PBMCs, B-cell-depleted T cells, or T cells were the source of the cDNA or gDNA that made up the material.

Original methodology: Amplified reference gene primers provided the basis for estimating nucleated cell counts. Assay: immunoSEQ multiplex PCR; the TCRdb copy retains only in-frame clones and omits some. V, J and clone size are taken as reported in that table, and D and trimming were inferred from the DNA itself. The sample lists more than 25,000 clones; approximately 90% were seen once. The source is a man at least 80 years old with acute or convalescent COVID-19. The sequencing sample was made of peripheral blood.

The CDR3 loop reads CASYAANTGELFF. CDR3 DNA: TGTGCCAGCTATGCGGCGAACACCGGGGAGCTGTTTTTT. The chain joins TRBV6-5 to TRBJ2-2; D call uncertain. The CDR3 runs to 13 residues. The germline V and J ends were trimmed by 8 bases and 0 bases, with 7 bases remaining between them. The germline gives CDR1 MNHEY, CDR2 SVGAGI.